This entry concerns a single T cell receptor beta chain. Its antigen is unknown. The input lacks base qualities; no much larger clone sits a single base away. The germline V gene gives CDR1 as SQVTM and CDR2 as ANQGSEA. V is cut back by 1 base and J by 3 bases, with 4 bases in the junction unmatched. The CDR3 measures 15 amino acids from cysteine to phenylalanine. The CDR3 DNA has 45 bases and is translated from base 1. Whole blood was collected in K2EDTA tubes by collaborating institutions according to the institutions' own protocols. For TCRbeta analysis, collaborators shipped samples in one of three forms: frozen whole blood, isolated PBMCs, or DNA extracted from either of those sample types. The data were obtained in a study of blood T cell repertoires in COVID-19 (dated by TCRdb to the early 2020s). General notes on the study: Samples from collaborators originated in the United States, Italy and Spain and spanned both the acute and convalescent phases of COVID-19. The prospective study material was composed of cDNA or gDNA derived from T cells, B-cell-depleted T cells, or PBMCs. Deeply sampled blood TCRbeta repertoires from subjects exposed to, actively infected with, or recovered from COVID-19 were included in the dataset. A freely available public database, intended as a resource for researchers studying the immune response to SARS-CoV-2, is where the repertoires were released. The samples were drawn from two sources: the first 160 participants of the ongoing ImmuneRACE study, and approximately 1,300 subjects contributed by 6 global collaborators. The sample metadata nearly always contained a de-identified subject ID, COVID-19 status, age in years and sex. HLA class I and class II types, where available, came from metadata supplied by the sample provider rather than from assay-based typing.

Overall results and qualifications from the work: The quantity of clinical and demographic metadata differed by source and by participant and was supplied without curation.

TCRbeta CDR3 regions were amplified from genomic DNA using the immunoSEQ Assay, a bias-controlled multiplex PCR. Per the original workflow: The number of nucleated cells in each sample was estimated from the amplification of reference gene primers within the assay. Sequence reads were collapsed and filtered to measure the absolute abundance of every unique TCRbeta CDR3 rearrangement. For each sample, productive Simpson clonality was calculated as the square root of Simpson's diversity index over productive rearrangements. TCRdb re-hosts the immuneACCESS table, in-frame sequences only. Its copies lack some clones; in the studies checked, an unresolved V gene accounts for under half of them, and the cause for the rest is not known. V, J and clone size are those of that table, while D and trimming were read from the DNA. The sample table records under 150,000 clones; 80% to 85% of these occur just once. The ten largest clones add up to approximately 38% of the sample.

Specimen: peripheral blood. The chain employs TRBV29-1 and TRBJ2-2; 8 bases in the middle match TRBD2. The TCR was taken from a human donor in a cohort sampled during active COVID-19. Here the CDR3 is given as CSVEVSGGYTGELFF. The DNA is TGCAGCGTTGAAGTGAGCGGGGGTTACACCGGGGAGCTGTTTTTT.